The sequence of this TCR beta chain was determined in a study of blood T cell repertoires in COVID-19. Overall study context: Acute and convalescent COVID-19 specimens originated in the United States, Italy and Spain. PBMCs, B-cell-depleted T cells, or T cells provided the cDNA or gDNA that made up the material.

The V end lost 6 bases, the J end lost 4 bases, and 15 bases lay between the germline ends. The germline V gene encodes CDR1 MNHEY and CDR2 SVGAGI. The CDR3 contains 14 residues. The data were produced by immunoSEQ multiplex PCR, yet TCRdb's version contains in-frame clones alone and is incomplete. The data contain some 150,000 clones, approximately 81% of them singletons. Sequencing used peripheral blood. The origin of this receptor is a man aged 40-50 years with acute or convalescent COVID-19. The chain carries TRBV6-5 and TRBJ1-2; D uncertain. This CDR3 is CASRVGLASYGYTF. In DNA, the CDR3 is TGTGCCAGCAGGGTGGGTTTAGCTAGCTATGGCTACACCTTC.